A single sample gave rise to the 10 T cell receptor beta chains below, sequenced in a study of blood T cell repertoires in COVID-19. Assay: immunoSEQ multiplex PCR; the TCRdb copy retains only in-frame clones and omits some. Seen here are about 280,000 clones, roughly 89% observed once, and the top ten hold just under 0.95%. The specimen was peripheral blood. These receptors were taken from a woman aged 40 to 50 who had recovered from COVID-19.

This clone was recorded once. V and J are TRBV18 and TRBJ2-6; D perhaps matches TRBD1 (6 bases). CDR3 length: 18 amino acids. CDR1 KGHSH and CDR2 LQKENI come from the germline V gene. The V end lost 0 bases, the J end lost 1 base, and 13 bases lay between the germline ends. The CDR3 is CASSPPPGDSSGANVLTF. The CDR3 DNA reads TGTGCCAGCTCACCACCCCCAGGGGATAGTTCTGGGGCCAACGTCCTGACTTTC.

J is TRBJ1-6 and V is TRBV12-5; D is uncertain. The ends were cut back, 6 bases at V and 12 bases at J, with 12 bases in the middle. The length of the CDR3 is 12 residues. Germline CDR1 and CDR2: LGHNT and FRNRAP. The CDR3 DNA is TGTGCTAGTGGCACCTCAGATTTACCCCTCCACTTT. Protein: CASGTSDLPLHF.

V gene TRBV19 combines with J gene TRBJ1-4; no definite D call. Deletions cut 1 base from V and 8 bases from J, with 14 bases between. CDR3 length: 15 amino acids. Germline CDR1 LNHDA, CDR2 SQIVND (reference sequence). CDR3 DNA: TGTGCCAGTAGTATAGCCGCGGGAATAGGGGAAAAACTGTTTTTT. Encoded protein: CASSIAAGIGEKLFF. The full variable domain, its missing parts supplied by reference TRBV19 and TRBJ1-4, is DGGITQSPKYLFRKEGQNVTLSCEQNLNHDAMYWYRQDPGQGLRLIYYSQIVNDFQKGDIAEGYSVSREKKESFPLTVTSAQKNPTAFYLCASSIAAGIGEKLFFGSGTQLSVL.

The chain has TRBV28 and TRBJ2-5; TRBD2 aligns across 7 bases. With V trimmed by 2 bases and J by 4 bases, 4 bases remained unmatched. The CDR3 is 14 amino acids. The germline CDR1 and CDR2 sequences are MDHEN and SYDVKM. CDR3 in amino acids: CASSLAGARETQYF. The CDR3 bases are TGTGCCAGCAGTTTAGCGGGAGCGCGAGAGACCCAGTACTTC.

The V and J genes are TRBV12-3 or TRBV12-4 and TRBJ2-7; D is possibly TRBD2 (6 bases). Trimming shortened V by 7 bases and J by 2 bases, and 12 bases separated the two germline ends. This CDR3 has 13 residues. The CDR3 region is CASTGGITYEQYF. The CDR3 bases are TGTGCCAGCACTGGAGGGATAACCTACGAGCAGTACTTC.

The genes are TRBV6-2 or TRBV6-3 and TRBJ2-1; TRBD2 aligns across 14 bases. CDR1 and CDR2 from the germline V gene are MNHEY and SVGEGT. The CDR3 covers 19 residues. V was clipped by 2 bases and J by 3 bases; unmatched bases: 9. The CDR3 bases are TGTGCCAGCAGTTACGCTGGACTAGCGGGAGGCGACCACTACAATGAGCAGTTCTTC. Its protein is CASSYAGLAGGDHYNEQFF.

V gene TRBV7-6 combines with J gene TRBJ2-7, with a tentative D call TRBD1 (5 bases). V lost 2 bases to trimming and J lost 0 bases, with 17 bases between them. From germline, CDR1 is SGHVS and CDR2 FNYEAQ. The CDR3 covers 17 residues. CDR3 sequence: CASSLTQDTLSSYEQYF. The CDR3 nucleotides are TGTGCCAGCAGCTTAACCCAGGACACTCTCAGCTCCTACGAGCAGTACTTC. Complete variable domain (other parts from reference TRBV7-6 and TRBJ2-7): GAGVSQSPRYKVTKRGQDVALRCDPISGHVSLYWYRQALGQGPEFLTYFNYEAQQDKSGLPNDRFSAERPEGSISTLTIQRTEQRDSAMYRCASSLTQDTLSSYEQYFGPGTRLTVT.

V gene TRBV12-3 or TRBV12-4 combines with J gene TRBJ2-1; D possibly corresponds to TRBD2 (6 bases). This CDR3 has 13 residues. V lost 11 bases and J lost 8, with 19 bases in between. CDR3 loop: CAGGLSGVHEQFF. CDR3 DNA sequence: TGTGCCGGCGGACTATCGGGGGTCCATGAGCAGTTCTTC.

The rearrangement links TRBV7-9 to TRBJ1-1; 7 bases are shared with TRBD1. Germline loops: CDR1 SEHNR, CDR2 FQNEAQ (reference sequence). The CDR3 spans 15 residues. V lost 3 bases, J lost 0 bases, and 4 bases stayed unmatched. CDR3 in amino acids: CASSFRTGVNTEAFF. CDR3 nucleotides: TGTGCCAGCAGCTTCAGGACAGGAGTGAACACTGAAGCTTTCTTT.

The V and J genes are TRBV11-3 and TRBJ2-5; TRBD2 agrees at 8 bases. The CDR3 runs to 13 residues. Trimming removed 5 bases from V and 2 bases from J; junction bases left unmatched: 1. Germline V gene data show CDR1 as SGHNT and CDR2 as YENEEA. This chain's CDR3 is CASSRGGQETQYF. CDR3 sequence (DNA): TGTGCCAGCAGCCGGGGGGGTCAAGAGACCCAGTACTTC.